These T cell receptor beta chains were read from a single sample in a study of CD8 T cells in Susac syndrome. TCRdb re-analysed the immunoSEQ multiplex PCR reads in MiXCR, keeping a single row per CDR3 protein. The table has 150,000 to 200,000 distinct CDR3 sequences, approximately 95% seen once; the top ten hold roughly 0.098%. Material: CD4+ T cells from PBMCs. Receptor source: a human donor with multiple sclerosis. Both conserved end residues are part of each CDR3. The D gene is left open where the match is weak. Clone size appears in some rows only: once, few, many, or a class for an expanded clone.

>TRBD2|TRBJ2-3|.|TRBV4-2
TGTGCCGCCTCGGTGGGGGGGGGCACAGATACGCAGTATTTT
CAASVGGGTDTQYF
>TRBD2|TRBJ2-3|.|TRBV20-1
TGCAGTGCTTTCCTCGGGAGGGCCGTATTCTCCACAGATACGCAGTATTTT
CSAFLGRAVFSTDTQYF
>.|TRBJ2-7|.|TRBV7-2
TGTGCCAGCAGCGTCGGACTATTCTCCTACGAGCAGTACTTC
CASSVGLFSYEQYF
>.|TRBJ1-4|.|TRBV3-1
TGTGCCAGCAGCCAAGGGTTAGTACAGGAAAAACTGTTTTTT
CASSQGLVQEKLFF
>.|TRBJ2-5|.|TRBV19
TGTGCCAGTAGCCCCCGATTTGGGAGGTCCCATATTGCAGAGACCCAGTACTTC
CASSPRFGRSHIAETQYF
>.|TRBJ1-2|.|TRBV20-1
TGCAGTGCTAGTAAGGGGGGAGGCTATGGCTACACCTTC
CSASKGGGYGYTF
>TRBD1|TRBJ2-5|once|TRBV4-3
TGCGCCAGCAGCCAAGGTAGACGGACAGGGATGAAAGAGACCCAGTACTTC
CASSQGRRTGMKETQYF
>.|TRBJ1-2|.|TRBV20-1
TGCAGTGCTAGAGACAGTGCCCTTCGGGTGGGCTACACCTTC
CSARDSALRVGYTF
>TRBD2|TRBJ2-5|.|TRBV20-1
TGCAGTGCCCCCTTAGGGGGCTTCGGCTCGACTAGCGGGAAAGAGACCCAGTACTTC
CSAPLGGFGSTSGKETQYF
>.|TRBJ1-1|.|TRBV5-1
TGCGCCAGCAGCTTGGGTTCGGCAGGGGTCCCGTGGACTGAAGCTTTCTTT
CASSLGSAGVPWTEAFF
>TRBD1|TRBJ1-5|.|TRBV27
TGCGAAACCGACTTGGGGACAGATAATCAGCCCCAGCATTTT
CETDLGTDNQPQHF
>.|TRBJ2-1|.|TRBV7-3
TGTGCCAGCAGCTTACAACCTACCTACAATGAGCAGTTCTTC
CASSLQPTYNEQFF
>.|TRBJ2-1|.|TRBV5-1
TGCGCCAGCAGCTTACAGGGTTTATCCAACAATGAGCAGCTCTTC
CASSLQGLSNNEQLF
>.|TRBJ2-3|.|TRBV21-1
TGTGCCAGCACCCTAAGGGGTCTAAAAGGCACAGATACGCAGTATTTT
CASTLRGLKGTDTQYF
>TRBD1|TRBJ1-4|.|TRBV2
TGTGCCAGCAGTCCGGACAGGATAAATGAAAAACTGTTTTTT
CASSPDRINEKLFF
>.|TRBJ2-5|.|TRBV5-1
TGCGCCAGCAGCCGTGGACGGAAAGAGACCCAGTACTTC
CASSRGRKETQYF
>.|TRBJ2-2|once|TRBV18
TGTGCCAGCTCACCACGAGTGGGGACGGCAAACCACGGGGAGCTGTTTTTT
CASSPRVGTANHGELFF
>.|TRBJ2-5|.|TRBV28
TGTGCCAGCAGTTACCCCAAGAGGCTCCAGTACTTC
CASSYPKRLQYF
>TRBD1|TRBJ2-7|.|TRBV28
TGTGCCAGCAGTTTTAATTCCGTTAGGACAGGGATAGCTCCTTACGAGCAGTACTTC
CASSFNSVRTGIAPYEQYF
>.|TRBJ1-1|.|TRBV29-1
TGCAGCGTTGAGGGTCAGTTGAACACTGAAGCTTTCTTT
CSVEGQLNTEAFF
>.|TRBJ2-1|.|TRBV28
TGTGCCAGCAGTTCCCGACGGTCCAATGAGCAGTTCTTC
CASSSRRSNEQFF
>.|TRBJ2-7|.|TRBV9
TGTGCCAGCAGCCAGGGGCCGAACTCCTACGAGCAGTACTTC
CASSQGPNSYEQYF
>.|TRBJ2-5|.|TRBV29-1
TGCAGCGTTGTGGGACCGCTTGAAGAGACCCAGTACTTC
CSVVGPLEETQYF
>TRBD1|TRBJ2-5|few|TRBV30
TGTGCCTGGAGTGGGACAGGAGTTCAAGAGACCCAGTACTTC
CAWSGTGVQETQYF